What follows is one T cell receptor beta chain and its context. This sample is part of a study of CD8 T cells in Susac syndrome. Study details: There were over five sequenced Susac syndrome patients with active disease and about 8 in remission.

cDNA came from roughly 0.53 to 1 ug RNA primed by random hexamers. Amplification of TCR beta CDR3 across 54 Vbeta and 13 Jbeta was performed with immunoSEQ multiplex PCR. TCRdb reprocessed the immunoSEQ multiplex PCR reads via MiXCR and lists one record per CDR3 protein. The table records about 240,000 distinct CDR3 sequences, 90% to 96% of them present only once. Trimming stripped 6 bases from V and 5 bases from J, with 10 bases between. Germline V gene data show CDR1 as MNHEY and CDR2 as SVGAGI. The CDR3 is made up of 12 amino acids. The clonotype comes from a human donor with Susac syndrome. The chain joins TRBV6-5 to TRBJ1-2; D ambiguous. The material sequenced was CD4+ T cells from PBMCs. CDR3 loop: CASRRLGYGYTF. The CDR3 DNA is TGTGCCAGCAGACGTCTGGGATATGGCTACACCTTC.